The text below deals with one T cell receptor (beta chain). The data derive from a study of blood T cell repertoires in COVID-19. Background on the study: Acute and convalescent COVID-19 samples came from the United States, Italy and Spain. The cDNA or gDNA used as material had been derived from T cells, B-cell-depleted T cells, or PBMCs.

The CDR3 totals 15 residues. Germline values: CDR1 MNHEY, CDR2 SMNVEV (reference sequence). J lost 4 bases, V lost 4 bases, and 5 bases had no gene match. Original data processing: Researchers report that nucleated cell counts were estimated from reference gene primer amplification. Measured with immunoSEQ multiplex PCR; TCRdb has only the in-frame clones, and not every one. D and trimming were read from the DNA, whereas the V and J calls and clone size are those reported in that table. The sample lists 88,000 or so clones; over 75% were seen once. The sequencing input was peripheral blood. This TCR came from a man in his 60s with acute or convalescent COVID-19. The rearrangement joins TRBV27 to TRBJ2-5, with TRBD1 matching 11 bases. The CDR3 DNA is TGTGCCAGCAGTTGGACAGGGGGCCTTCGAGAGACCCAGTACTTC. It is translated as CASSWTGGLRETQYF.